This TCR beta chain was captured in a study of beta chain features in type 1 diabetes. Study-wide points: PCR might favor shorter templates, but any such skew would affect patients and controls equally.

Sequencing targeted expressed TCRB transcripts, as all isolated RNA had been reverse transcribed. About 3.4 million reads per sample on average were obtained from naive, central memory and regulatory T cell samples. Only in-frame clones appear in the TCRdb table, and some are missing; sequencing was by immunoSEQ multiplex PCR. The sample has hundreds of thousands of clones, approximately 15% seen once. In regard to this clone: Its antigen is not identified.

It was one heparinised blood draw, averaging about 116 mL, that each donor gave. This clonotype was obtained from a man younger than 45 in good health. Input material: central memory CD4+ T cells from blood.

This chain's CDR3 is CASSDSAGGLTDTQYF. CDR3 DNA: TGTGCCAGCAGTGACTCTGCCGGGGGCCTCACAGATACGCAGTATTTT. The rearrangement uses TRBV6-4 and TRBJ2-3; D could derive from TRBD1 or TRBD2 (6 bases each). Germline-derived CDR1 and CDR2 are MRHNA and SNTAGT. Trimming shortened V by 0 bases and J by 2 bases, and 12 bases separated the two germline ends. This CDR3 is 16 amino acids long.